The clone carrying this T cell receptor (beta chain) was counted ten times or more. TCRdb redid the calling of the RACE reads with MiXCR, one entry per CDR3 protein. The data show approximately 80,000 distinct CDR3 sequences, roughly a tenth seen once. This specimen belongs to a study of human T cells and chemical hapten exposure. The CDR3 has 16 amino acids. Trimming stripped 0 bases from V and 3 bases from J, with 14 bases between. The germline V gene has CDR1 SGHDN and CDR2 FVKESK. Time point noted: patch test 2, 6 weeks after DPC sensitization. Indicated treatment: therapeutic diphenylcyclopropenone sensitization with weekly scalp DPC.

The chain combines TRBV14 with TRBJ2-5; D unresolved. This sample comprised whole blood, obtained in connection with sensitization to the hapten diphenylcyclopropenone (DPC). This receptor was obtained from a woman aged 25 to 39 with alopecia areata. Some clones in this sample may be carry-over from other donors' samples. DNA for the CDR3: TGTGCCAGCAGCCAAGATGGAACCGTGCTGAAAGAGACCCAGTACTTC. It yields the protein CASSQDGTVLKETQYF.